The clone carrying this TCR beta chain was observed at least ten times. Its antigen is currently unknown. After removal of 4 bases from V and 2 bases from J, the junction contained 7 bases not matched to a gene. Germline values: CDR1 KGHSH, CDR2 LQKENI. The CDR3 extends over 15 amino acids. The sample originates from a study of T cells after yellow fever vaccination. TCR cDNA, made by 5'RACE template switching, carried an added universal primer site and UMIs. TCRdb itself ran the 5' RACE reads through MiXCR, one entry per CDR3 protein. Of some 250,000 distinct CDR3 sequences detected, over 3% appear once; the ten largest clones hold around 19%. Study-level results: High-abundance clonotypes from the bulk population could contaminate FACS-sorted repertoires. The CD4 and CD8 compartments had a small share of their clonotypes in common.

The TCR originated in a man aged 18 to 29 who received the YFV17D yellow fever vaccine. This chain uses TRBV18 with TRBJ1-1, with 7 bases aligning to TRBD1. The sequenced sample was PBMCs, obtained 15 days after the yellow fever booster vaccination. CDR3 residues: CASSLYRQGNTEAFF. The CDR3 DNA sequence: TGTGCCAGCTCACTCTACCGACAGGGTAACACTGAAGCTTTCTTT. The full variable domain, rest sourced from reference TRBV18 and TRBJ1-1, is NAGVMQNPRHLVRRRGQEARLRCSPMKGHSHVYWYRQLPEEGLKFMVYLQKENIIDESGMPKERFSAEFPKEGPSILRIQQVVRGDSAAYFCASSLYRQGNTEAFFGQGTRLTVV.